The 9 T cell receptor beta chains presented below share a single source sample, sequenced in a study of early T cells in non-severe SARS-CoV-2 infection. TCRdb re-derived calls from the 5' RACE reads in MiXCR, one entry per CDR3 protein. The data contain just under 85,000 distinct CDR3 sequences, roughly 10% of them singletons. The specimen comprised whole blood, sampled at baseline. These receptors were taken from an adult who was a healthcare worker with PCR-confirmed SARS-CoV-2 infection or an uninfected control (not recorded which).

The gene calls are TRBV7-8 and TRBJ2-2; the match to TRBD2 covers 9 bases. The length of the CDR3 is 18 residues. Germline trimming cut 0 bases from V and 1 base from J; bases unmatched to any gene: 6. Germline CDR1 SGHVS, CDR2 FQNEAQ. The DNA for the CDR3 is TGTGCCAGCAGCTTAGCGAGTGTAGCGGGAGTGAACACCGGGGAGCTGTTTTTT. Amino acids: CASSLASVAGVNTGELFF.

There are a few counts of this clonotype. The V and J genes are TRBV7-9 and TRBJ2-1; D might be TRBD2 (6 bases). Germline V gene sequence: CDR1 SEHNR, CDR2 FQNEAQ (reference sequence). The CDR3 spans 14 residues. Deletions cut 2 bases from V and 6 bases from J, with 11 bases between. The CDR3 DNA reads TGTGCCAGCAGCTTATCGGGAGCGGGCAATGAGCAGTTCTTC. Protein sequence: CASSLSGAGNEQFF. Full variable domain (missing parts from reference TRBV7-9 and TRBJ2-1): DTGVSQNPRHKITKRGQNVTFRCDPISEHNRLYWYRQTLGQGPEFLTYFQNEAQLEKSRLLSDRFSAERPKGSFSTLEIQRTEQGDSAMYLCASSLSGAGNEQFFGPGTRLTVL.

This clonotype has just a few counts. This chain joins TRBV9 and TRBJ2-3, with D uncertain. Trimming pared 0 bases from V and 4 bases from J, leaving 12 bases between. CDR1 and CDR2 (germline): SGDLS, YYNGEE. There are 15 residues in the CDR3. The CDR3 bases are TGTGCCAGCAGCGTAGGTGGGATCCCGGCAGATACGCAGTATTTT. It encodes CASSVGGIPADTQYF. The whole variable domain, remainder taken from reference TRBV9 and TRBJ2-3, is DSGVTQTPKHLITATGQRVTLRCSPRSGDLSVYWYQQSLDQGLQFLIQYYNGEERAKGNILERFSAQQFPDLHSELNLSSLELGDSALYFCASSVGGIPADTQYFGPGTRLTVL.

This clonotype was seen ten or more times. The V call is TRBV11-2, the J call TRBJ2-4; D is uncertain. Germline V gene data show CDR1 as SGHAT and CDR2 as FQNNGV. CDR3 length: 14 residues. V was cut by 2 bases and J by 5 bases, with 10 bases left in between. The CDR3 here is CASSLTNRENIQYF. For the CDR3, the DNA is TGTGCCAGCAGCTTAACTAATAGGGAAAACATTCAGTACTTC.

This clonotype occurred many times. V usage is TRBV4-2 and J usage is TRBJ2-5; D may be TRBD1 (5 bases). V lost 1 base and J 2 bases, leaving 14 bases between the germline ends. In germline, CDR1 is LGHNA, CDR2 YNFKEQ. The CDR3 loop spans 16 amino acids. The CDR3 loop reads CASSQADMRQQETQYF. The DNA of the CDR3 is TGTGCCAGCAGCCAAGCCGACATGAGACAGCAAGAGACCCAGTACTTC.

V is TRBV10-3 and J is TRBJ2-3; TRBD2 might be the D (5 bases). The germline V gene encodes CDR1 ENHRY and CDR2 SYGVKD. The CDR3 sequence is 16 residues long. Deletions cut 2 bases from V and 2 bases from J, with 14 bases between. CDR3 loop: CAISEPGSEFTDTQYF. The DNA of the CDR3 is TGTGCCATCAGTGAGCCGGGTAGCGAATTCACAGATACGCAGTATTTT.

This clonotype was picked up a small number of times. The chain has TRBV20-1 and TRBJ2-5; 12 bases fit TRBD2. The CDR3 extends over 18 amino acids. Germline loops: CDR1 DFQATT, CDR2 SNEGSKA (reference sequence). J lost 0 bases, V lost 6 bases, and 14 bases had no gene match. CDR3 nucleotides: TGCAGTGCGTCCCGGACTAGCGGGGACCGTTGGTACCAAGAGACCCAGTACTTC. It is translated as CSASRTSGDRWYQETQYF.

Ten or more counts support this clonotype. The CDR3 protein is CASSPDYGYTF. The CDR3 region has the DNA TGTGCCAGCAGTCCCGACTATGGCTACACCTTC. The chain is built from TRBV28 and TRBJ1-2; D uncertain. V shed 5 bases and J shed 3 bases, with 4 bases lying between them. The CDR3 runs 11 residues. The germline gives CDR1 MDHEN, CDR2 SYDVKM.

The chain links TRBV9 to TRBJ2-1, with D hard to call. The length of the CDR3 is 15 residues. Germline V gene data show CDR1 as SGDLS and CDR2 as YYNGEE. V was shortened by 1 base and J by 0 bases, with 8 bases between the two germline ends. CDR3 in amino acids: CASSVTPSSYNEQFF. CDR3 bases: TGTGCCAGCAGCGTAACTCCGTCCTCCTACAATGAGCAGTTCTTC.